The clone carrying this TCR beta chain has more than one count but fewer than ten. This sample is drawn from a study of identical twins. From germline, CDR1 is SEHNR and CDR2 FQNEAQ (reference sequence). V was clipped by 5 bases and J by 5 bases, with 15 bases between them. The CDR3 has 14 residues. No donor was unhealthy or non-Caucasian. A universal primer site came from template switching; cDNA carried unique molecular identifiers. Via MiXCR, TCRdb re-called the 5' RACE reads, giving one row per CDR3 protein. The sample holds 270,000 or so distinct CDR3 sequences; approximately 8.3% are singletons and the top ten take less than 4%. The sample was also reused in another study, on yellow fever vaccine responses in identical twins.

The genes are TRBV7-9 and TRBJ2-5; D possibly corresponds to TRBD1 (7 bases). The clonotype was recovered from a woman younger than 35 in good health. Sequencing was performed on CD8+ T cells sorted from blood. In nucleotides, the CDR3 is TGTGCCAGCAGCCCTCAGGGGGGAAGTGAGACCCAGTACTTC. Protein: CASSPQGGSETQYF.